The 29 T cell receptor beta chains listed next were all sequenced from one sample in a study of CXCR3-negative and CXCR3-positive naive CD8 T cells. UMI-tagged TRB cDNA libraries were built via 5' RACE. Reprocessing the 5' RACE reads, TCRdb reports a single entry for every CDR3 protein and omits DNA. Its table lists about 130,000 distinct CDR3 sequences. Sequencing was carried out using naive CXCR3- CD8+ T cells from blood. Subset here: CD45RO-CCR7+CD27+CD95- naive CD8+ T cells lacking CXCR3 (TNR3-). Receptors originate from a human donor in good health. Some clones in this sample may be carry-over from other donors' samples.

The chain links TRBV4-1 to TRBJ2-1; TCRdb's D call, TRBD1, is unchecked because there is no DNA. The CDR3 is made up of 16 amino acids. Germline V gene data show CDR1 as MGHRA and CDR2 as YSYEKL. This chain's CDR3 is CASSQEVQGDYNEQFF.

The chain is built from TRBV28 and TRBJ2-5; the TCRdb call, TRBD2, lacks DNA for checking. This CDR3 region has 17 residues. CDR1 and CDR2 (germline): MDHEN, SYDVKM. The chain's CDR3 is CASSFLPLAGGGETQYF.

This sequence joins TRBV7-9 and TRBJ2-7; absent DNA, TCRdb's TRBD2 call cannot be checked. This CDR3 has 15 amino acids. CDR1 and CDR2 (germline): SEHNR, FQNEAQ (reference sequence). CDR3 in amino acids: CASSARLAGTYEQYF. The complete variable domain, with remaining parts taken from reference TRBV7-9 and TRBJ2-7, reads DTGVSQNPRHKITKRGQNVTFRCDPISEHNRLYWYRQTLGQGPEFLTYFQNEAQLEKSRLLSDRFSAERPKGSFSTLEIQRTEQGDSAMYLCASSARLAGTYEQYFGPGTRLTVT.

The V and J genes are TRBV20-1 and TRBJ2-1; TCRdb's D call of TRBD1 is untestable without DNA. This CDR3 spans 13 amino acids. CDR1 and CDR2 (germline): DFQATT, SNEGSKA (reference sequence). Here the CDR3 reads CSATGTSNNEQFF.

The chain links TRBV7-9 to TRBJ2-7; TCRdb's D call of TRBD2 is untestable without DNA. The germline CDR1 and CDR2 sequences are SEHNR and FQNEAQ (reference sequence). This CDR3 has 13 residues. Here the CDR3 reads CASSPSAYYEQYF.

The chain has TRBV9 and TRBJ2-3; without DNA, the TCRdb call of TRBD2 cannot be checked. This CDR3 region has 15 residues. CDR1 and CDR2 (germline): SGDLS, YYNGEE. CDR3 residues: CASGVGGLAMDTQYF.

The gene calls are TRBV4-2 and TRBJ2-6; the D gene TCRdb calls, TRBD1, cannot be checked with no DNA. Germline CDR1 reads LGHNA; CDR2 reads YNFKEQ. The CDR3 runs to 20 residues. The CDR3 is CASSQVQGFPEPSGANVLTF.

This rearrangement joins TRBV12-3 or TRBV12-4 to TRBJ2-1; the TCRdb D gene call, TRBD2, has no DNA to confirm it. There are 18 residues in the CDR3. The CDR3 reads CASSSSGSSPSSYNEQFF.

This rearrangement joins TRBV11-2 to TRBJ2-5; TCRdb reports TRBD1, a call that lacks DNA to check it against. CDR3 length: 13 amino acids. CDR1 is SGHAT, CDR2 FQNNGV, per germline. CDR3: CASSREVQETQYF.

The rearrangement links TRBV28 to TRBJ2-7; TCRdb outputs TRBD1, but without DNA this stays unchecked. This CDR3 has 16 residues. CDR1 MDHEN and CDR2 SYDVKM come from the germline V gene. This chain's CDR3 is CASSRDGGGHSYEQYF. Full variable domain (outside the CDR3, taken from reference TRBV28 and TRBJ2-7): DVKVTQSSRYLVKRTGEKVFLECVQDMDHENMFWYRQDPGLGLRLIYFSYDVKMKEKGDIPEGYSVSREKKERFSLILESASTNQTSMYLCASSRDGGGHSYEQYFGPGTRLTVT.

The CDR3 sequence is CATSLRGREYNEQFF. This rearrangement joins TRBV15 to TRBJ2-1; the D call of TRBD1 rests on TCRdb alone, since no DNA is present to check it. The germline gives CDR1 LNHNV, CDR2 YYDKDF (reference sequence). The CDR3 runs 15 residues.

This sequence joins TRBV7-2 and TRBJ2-5; TCRdb proposes TRBD1, but this gene call is untestable without DNA. CDR3 length: 15 amino acids. The germline CDR1 and CDR2 sequences are SGHTA and FQGNSA. The CDR3 loop reads CASSWGTGGQETQYF.

The genes are TRBV3-1 and TRBJ2-1. CDR3 length: 16 residues. Germline CDR1 LGHDT, CDR2 YNNKEL (reference sequence). The CDR3 here is CASSQDSGGSYNEQFF.

The chain carries TRBV10-3 and TRBJ1-1; checking the TCRdb D call of TRBD1 is not possible without DNA. The CDR3 sequence is 15 residues long. Germline CDR1 reads ENHRY; CDR2 reads SYGVKD. This chain's CDR3 is CAIRDRGQGPTEAFF.

V is TRBV29-1 and J is TRBJ2-7; TCRdb returns TRBD1, unconfirmable since there is no DNA. Per the germline V gene, CDR1 is SQVTM and CDR2 is ANQGSEA. The CDR3 has 12 amino acids. The CDR3 here is CSVEGQGSEQYF.

The gene calls are TRBV7-8 and TRBJ2-7; no DNA is available, so the TRBD1 call from TCRdb remains unchecked. The V gene's germline CDR1 is SGHVS and CDR2 FQNEAQ. The CDR3 sequence is 18 residues long. The CDR3 sequence: CASSLSGRGKAFAYEQYF.

The gene calls are TRBV20-1 and TRBJ1-4; TCRdb selects TRBD1, and the lack of DNA leaves this call unchecked. CDR3 length: 16 amino acids. The germline V gene has CDR1 DFQATT and CDR2 SNEGSKA (reference sequence). The CDR3 spells CSASPGTAVLQRELFF.

The genes are TRBV15 and TRBJ2-1; TCRdb proposes TRBD2, but this gene call is untestable without DNA. The CDR3 totals 15 residues. Germline V gene data show CDR1 as LNHNV and CDR2 as YYDKDF (reference sequence). CDR3 in amino acids: CATSVWTRGNNEQFF.

J is TRBJ2-5 and V is TRBV7-9. Germline CDR1 is SEHNR and CDR2 is FQNEAQ (reference sequence). This CDR3 is 12 amino acids long. The CDR3 region is CASSSFQETQYF.

The chain uses TRBV5-1 and TRBJ2-3; no DNA is available, so the TRBD2 call from TCRdb remains unchecked. The germline gives CDR1 SGHRS, CDR2 YFSETQ. The CDR3 is made up of 17 amino acids. CDR3 loop: CASSLAVSGLSTDTQYF.

This sequence joins TRBV7-9 and TRBJ2-3; no DNA is available, so the TRBD2 call from TCRdb remains unchecked. The length of the CDR3 is 17 residues. Looked up from germline, CDR1 is SEHNR and CDR2 is FQNEAQ (reference sequence). The CDR3 sequence: CASSPGSGIRLWDTQYF.

This chain uses TRBV12-3 or TRBV12-4 with TRBJ2-3; the TRBD1 assignment by TCRdb is unverifiable without DNA. This CDR3 region has 15 residues. CDR3 sequence: CASSFFDRNGDTQYF.

The gene calls are TRBV28 and TRBJ1-5. Germline values: CDR1 MDHEN, CDR2 SYDVKM. The CDR3 is 18 amino acids. The CDR3 loop reads CASSSSGGGWDSNQPQHF.

The chain has TRBV9 and TRBJ1-2; absent DNA, TCRdb's TRBD1 call cannot be checked. Germline V gene data show CDR1 as SGDLS and CDR2 as YYNGEE. This CDR3 is 15 amino acids long. The CDR3 spells CASSVTGTGNYGYTF.

The gene calls are TRBV29-1 and TRBJ2-3; TCRdb selects TRBD2, and the lack of DNA leaves this call unchecked. The CDR3 sequence is 14 residues long. Per the germline V gene, CDR1 is SQVTM and CDR2 is ANQGSEA. The CDR3 loop reads CSVALAGVSDTQYF.

The chain has TRBV6-2 or TRBV6-3 and TRBJ2-3; TCRdb picks TRBD2, but there is no DNA to check that call. CDR3 length: 15 residues. The germline gives CDR1 MNHEY, CDR2 SVGEGT. The CDR3 loop is CASGPGLADTDTQYF.

The chain recombines TRBV9 with TRBJ1-5. Germline CDR1 and CDR2: SGDLS and YYNGEE. The CDR3 has 13 residues. Here the CDR3 reads CASSVGLNQPQHF.

The chain carries TRBV29-1 and TRBJ2-7. The CDR3 consists of 13 residues. CDR1 SQVTM and CDR2 ANQGSEA come from the germline V gene. CDR3 protein: CSVDLQDSYEQYF.

The V and J genes are TRBV5-1 and TRBJ2-7; with no DNA, the TCRdb D assignment of TRBD2 cannot be verified. The CDR3 has 18 amino acids. The germline gives CDR1 SGHRS, CDR2 YFSETQ. CDR3 protein: CASSLGKGLAGAGYEQYF.